A selection of T cell receptor beta chains follows, all from one sample in a study of OX40 agonist ivuxolimab in advanced cancers. Sequenced by immunoSEQ multiplex PCR; TCRdb stores in-frame clones only, minus some. The repertoire consists of under 95,000 clones, with more than 70% occurring once and the leading ten covering 6.9%. The sample consisted of CD4+ or CD8+ T cells sorted from blood, taken in a trial of the OX40 agonist ivuxolimab. These receptors originate from an adult with an advanced solid tumor such as melanoma, head and neck, liver or kidney cancer. CDR3s include the opening cysteine and the closing phenylalanine or tryptophan. Fields, in order: J gene, clone size, V gene, CDR3 length, D gene, CDR3 protein, CDR3 DNA. D genes are given only for firm matches. The listing skips clone size in some rows; elsewhere it reads once, few, many or a size class.

TRBJ1-1 | NA | TRBV6-1 | 15 | TRBD1 | CASNMGQGLISEAFF | TGTGCCAGCAATATGGGACAGGGTCTAATATCTGAAGCTTTCTTT
TRBJ2-1 | once | TRBV11-3 | 12 | TRBD2 | CASSPTGTMQFF | TGTGCCAGCAGTCCTACCGGGACTATGCAGTTCTTC
TRBJ2-1 | once | TRBV7-3 | 12 | NA | CASSLPRQEQFF | TGTGCCAGCAGCTTACCAAGACAGGAGCAGTTCTTC
TRBJ1-5 | few | TRBV5-8 | 13 | NA | CASLQVKNQPQHF | TGTGCCAGCCTTCAGGTTAAGAATCAGCCCCAGCATTTT
TRBJ2-7 | NA | TRBV30 | 13 | NA | CASTPASSYEQYF | TGTGCCAGCACTCCTGCTTCCTCCTACGAGCAGTACTTC
TRBJ2-7 | few | TRBV9 | 15 | TRBD2 | CASSVGASGSYEQYF | TGTGCCAGCAGCGTAGGGGCTAGCGGTTCCTACGAGCAGTACTTC
TRBJ2-1 | NA | TRBV5-1 | 14 | NA | CASSLGGYYNEQFF | TGCGCCAGCAGCTTGGGGGGTTACTACAATGAGCAGTTCTTC
TRBJ1-1 | NA | TRBV6-6 | 10 | NA | CASSLRNAFF | TGTGCCAGCAGTCTCCGGAACGCTTTCTTT
TRBJ2-3 | few | TRBV5-6 | 15 | NA | CASSSPRRGADTQYF | TGTGCCAGCAGCTCCCCTAGGAGGGGGGCAGATACGCAGTATTTT
TRBJ2-3 | NA | TRBV9 | 15 | NA | CASSVNSVGTDTQYF | TGTGCCAGCAGCGTAAACAGCGTGGGGACAGATACGCAGTATTTT
TRBJ2-1 | NA | TRBV7-2 | 16 | TRBD2 | CASSLGLAGGLNEQFF | TGTGCCAGCAGCTTAGGATTAGCGGGAGGGTTGAATGAGCAGTTCTTC
TRBJ1-2 | NA | TRBV11-3 | 14 | TRBD1 | CASSFGQGGYGYTF | TGTGCCAGCAGCTTTGGGCAGGGGGGCTATGGCTACACCTTC
TRBJ1-2 | NA | TRBV29-1 | 13 | NA | CSVVRGARDGYTF | TGCAGCGTTGTTCGGGGGGCGCGTGATGGCTACACCTTC
TRBJ2-5 | once | TRBV5-1 | 15 | NA | CASSRDLAFQETQYF | TGCGCCAGCTCACGGGACTTAGCATTTCAAGAGACCCAGTACTTC
TRBJ2-7 | NA | TRBV6-4 | 16 | NA | CASRPNVPEPSYEQYF | TGTGCCAGCAGACCCAACGTGCCAGAGCCCTCATACGAGCAGTACTTC
TRBJ1-1 | NA | TRBV19 | 13 | NA | CASSIWGNTEAFF | TGTGCCAGTAGTATATGGGGGAACACTGAAGCTTTCTTT
TRBJ1-1 | NA | TRBV6-5 | 13 | NA | CASSYRVNTEAFF | TGTGCCAGCAGTTACAGGGTGAACACTGAAGCTTTCTTT
TRBJ2-5 | NA | TRBV4-1 | 16 | TRBD2 | CASSPTGTSGQETQYF | TGCGCCAGCAGCCCGACTGGGACTAGCGGTCAAGAGACCCAGTACTTC
TRBJ2-3 | once | TRBV7-9 | 14 | TRBD2 | CASSSAGAADTQYF | TGTGCCAGCAGCTCAGCGGGAGCGGCAGATACGCAGTATTTT
TRBJ1-1 | NA | TRBV6-1 | 12 | NA | CASLKGNTEAFF | TGTGCCAGCCTAAAGGGGAACACTGAAGCTTTCTTT
TRBJ2-1 | NA | TRBV6-6 | 15 | NA | CASSPRDKRGNEQFF | TGTGCCAGCAGCCCCCGGGATAAACGGGGCAATGAGCAGTTCTTC
TRBJ1-2 | NA | TRBV5-6 | 12 | NA | CASSFNYYGYTF | TGTGCCAGCAGCTTTAACTATTATGGCTACACCTTC
TRBJ2-1 | NA | TRBV7-9 | 15 | TRBD1 | CASSLTGGSLVWQFF | TGTGCCAGCAGCTTAACAGGGGGCTCCCTGGTTTGGCAGTTCTTC
TRBJ2-2 | few | TRBV5-1 | 16 | TRBD1 | CASSVGTGPNTGELFF | TGCGCCAGCAGCGTCGGGACAGGTCCGAACACCGGGGAGCTGTTTTTT
TRBJ1-5 | few | TRBV18 | 14 | NA | CASSDRDYNQPQHF | TGTGCCAGCTCAGACCGGGACTACAATCAGCCCCAGCATTTT
TRBJ2-1 | NA | TRBV18 | 15 | NA | CASSRLGNPSDEQFF | TGTGCCAGCTCACGTCTAGGGAACCCGTCCGATGAGCAGTTCTTC
TRBJ1-2 | NA | TRBV5-5 | 13 | NA | CASSLGFSYGYTF | TGTGCCAGCAGCTTGGGTTTTAGCTATGGCTACACCTTC
TRBJ2-7 | NA | TRBV27 | 17 | TRBD2 | CASSPTMRREINYEQYF | TGTGCCAGCAGTCCGACGATGAGGCGGGAGATAAACTACGAGCAGTACTTC
TRBJ1-2 | NA | TRBV6-1 | 13 | TRBD1 | CASSQQGRGGYTF | TGTGCCAGCAGTCAACAGGGGCGCGGGGGCTACACCTTC
TRBJ1-1 | NA | TRBV11-3 | 15 | NA | CASSFRVGMYTEAFF | TGTGCCAGCAGCTTCAGGGTTGGGATGTACACTGAAGCTTTCTTT
TRBJ2-1 | once | TRBV7-9 | 16 | TRBD1 | CASSLEYRGYGNEQFF | TGTGCCAGCAGCTTAGAGTACAGGGGATATGGCAATGAGCAGTTCTTC
TRBJ2-6 | NA | TRBV9 | 15 | NA | CASSVGGSGANVLTF | TGTGCCAGCAGCGTAGGGGGCTCTGGGGCCAACGTCCTGACTTTC
TRBJ2-7 | NA | TRBV6-6 | 12 | NA | CASSFDRYEQYF | TGTGCCAGCAGTTTTGACAGATACGAGCAGTACTTC
TRBJ1-2 | few | TRBV19 | 12 | NA | CASSSGHYGYTF | TGTGCCAGTAGTAGCGGCCACTATGGCTACACCTTC
TRBJ2-1 | NA | TRBV7-9 | 14 | TRBD2 | CASSLSGSSDEQFF | TGTGCCAGCAGCCTAAGCGGGAGCAGCGATGAGCAGTTCTTC
TRBJ1-1 | NA | TRBV15 | 13 | TRBD1 | CATSVTGDTEAFF | TGTGCCACCAGCGTTACAGGGGACACTGAAGCTTTCTTT
TRBJ2-3 | NA | TRBV5-1 | 16 | TRBD2 | CASSLTTSGDRDTQYF | TGCGCCAGCAGCTTGACAACTAGCGGGGACCGAGATACGCAGTATTTT
TRBJ2-5 | NA | TRBV7-6 | 15 | TRBD1 | CASSSTRQGAETQYF | TGTGCCAGCAGCTCGACGAGACAGGGGGCCGAGACCCAGTACTTC
TRBJ2-5 | NA | TRBV7-6 | 13 | NA | CASSLDSQETQYF | TGTGCCAGCAGCTTAGATTCCCAAGAGACCCAGTACTTC
TRBJ2-2 | few | TRBV30 | 11 | NA | CAYKFTGELFF | TGTGCCTACAAATTCACCGGGGAGCTGTTTTTT
TRBJ2-5 | NA | TRBV18 | 17 | TRBD2 | CASSPRELAGGPETQYF | TGTGCCAGCTCACCTCGAGAGCTAGCGGGAGGGCCTGAGACCCAGTACTTC